This T cell receptor beta chain was sequenced for a study of cytomegalovirus exposure and HLA in healthy donors. PCR amplification relied on 60 Vbeta primers (plus 13 Jbeta primers). The data were produced by immunoSEQ multiplex PCR, yet TCRdb's version contains in-frame clones alone and is incomplete. The sample records fewer than 250,000 clones, over 70% being singletons. CDR1 is SGHTA and CDR2 is FQGNSA in the germline V gene. Trimming took 3 bases from V and 7 from J; bases not matched to a gene: 1. This CDR3 comprises 14 residues. As regards this clone: Other DNA sequences from this sample encode an identical CDR3 as well.

The V gene is TRBV7-2, the J gene TRBJ2-7, with 15 bases identical to TRBD2. This clonotype originated in a boy aged 2 to 9 in good health and CMV-seronegative. The sequencing sample was made of PBMCs. The CDR3 coding sequence is TGTGCCAGCAGCTTGGGACTAGCGGGAGGAGAGCAGTACTTC. Translation gives CASSLGLAGGEQYF. The full variable domain, in which reference TRBV7-2 and TRBJ2-7 provide the parts outside the CDR3, is GAGVSQSPSNKVTEKGKDVELRCDPISGHTALYWYRQSLGQGLEFLIYFQGNSAPDKSGLPSDRFSAERTGGSVSTLTIQRTQQEDSAVYLCASSLGLAGGEQYFGPGTRLTVT.